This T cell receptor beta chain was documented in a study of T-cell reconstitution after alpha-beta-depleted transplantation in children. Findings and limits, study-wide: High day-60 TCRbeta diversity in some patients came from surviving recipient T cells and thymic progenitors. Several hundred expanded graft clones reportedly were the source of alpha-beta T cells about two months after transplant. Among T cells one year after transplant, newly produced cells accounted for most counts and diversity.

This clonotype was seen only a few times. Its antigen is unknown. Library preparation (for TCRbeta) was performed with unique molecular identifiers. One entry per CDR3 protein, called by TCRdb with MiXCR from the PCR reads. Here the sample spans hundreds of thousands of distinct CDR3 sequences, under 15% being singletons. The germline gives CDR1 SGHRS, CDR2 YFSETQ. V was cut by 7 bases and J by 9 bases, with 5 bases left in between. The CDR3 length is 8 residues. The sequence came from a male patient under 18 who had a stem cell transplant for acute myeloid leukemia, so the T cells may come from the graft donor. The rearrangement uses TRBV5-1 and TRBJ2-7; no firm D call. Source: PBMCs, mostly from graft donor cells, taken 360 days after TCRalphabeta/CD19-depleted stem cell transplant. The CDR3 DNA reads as TGCGCCAGCCCTGGGCAGTACTTC. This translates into CASPGQYF.